These 21 T cell receptor beta chains share one sample of origin, sequenced in a study of blood T cell repertoires in COVID-19. Sequencing was performed with immunoSEQ multiplex PCR; in TCRdb, only in-frame clones are kept and a portion is missing. The table includes under 350,000 clones, 85% to 90% detected once. Sequencing input: peripheral blood. These receptors were obtained from a man between 40 and 49 years old with acute or convalescent COVID-19.

The DNA of the CDR3 is TGTGCCATCAGTGCTGGACAGGACTATGGCTACACCTTC. Residues: CAISAGQDYGYTF. The V gene is TRBV10-3, the J gene TRBJ1-2; 7 bases map to TRBD1. The ends lost 4 bases at V and 3 bases at J; junction bases unmatched: 2. CDR3 length equals 13 residues. Per the germline V gene, CDR1 is ENHRY and CDR2 is SYGVKD.

The chain employs TRBV10-2 and TRBJ1-4; 9 nucleotides match TRBD1. V shed 8 bases and J 8 bases; nucleotides not matched to a gene: 0. The CDR3 length is 11 residues. The germline V gene has CDR1 WSHSY and CDR2 SAAADI. The CDR3 protein is CASGTGEKLFF. CDR3 nucleotide sequence: TGCGCCAGCGGGACAGGGGAAAAACTGTTTTTT.

This clone was seen only a few times. The J gene is TRBJ1-5, the V gene TRBV18; D gene uncertain. Between the trimmed V and J ends, which lost 3 bases and 0 bases, there was a span of 9 bases. In germline, CDR1 is KGHSH, CDR2 LQKENI. The CDR3 contains 15 residues. CDR3 in amino acids: CASSPMADSNQPQHF. DNA of the CDR3: TGTGCCAGCTCACCTATGGCCGATAGCAATCAGCCCCAGCATTTT.

The V and J genes are TRBV6-5 and TRBJ2-7, with a possible D match to TRBD1 (6 bases). The CDR3 is made up of 14 amino acids. The germline CDR1 and CDR2 sequences are MNHEY and SVGAGI. Trimming shortened V by 8 bases and J by 2 bases, and 16 bases separated the two germline ends. The CDR3 coding sequence is TGTGCCAGCTCCCTGGGGGCCTTCGCCTACGAGCAGTACTTC. Translated: CASSLGAFAYEQYF.

In this sample, this clone turned up once. The rearrangement links TRBV29-1 to TRBJ1-4, with 8 nucleotides matching TRBD1. Trimming removed 5 bases from V and 8 bases from J; junction bases left unmatched: 7. CDR1 SQVTM and CDR2 ANQGSEA come from the germline V gene. CDR3 length equals 13 residues. The CDR3 nucleotides are TGCAGCGTTAACAGGGGGGCGAGAGAAAAACTGTTTTTT. Translating gives CSVNRGAREKLFF.

The chain is built from TRBV2 and TRBJ2-3, with 7 bases that match TRBD1. The germline CDR1 and CDR2 sequences are SNHLY and FYNNEI. J was trimmed by 0 bases and V by 9 bases; bases with no gene match: 6. The CDR3 covers 14 residues. The CDR3 here is CASATGRSTDTQYF. The DNA of the CDR3 is TGTGCCAGTGCGACAGGGCGAAGCACAGATACGCAGTATTTT.

The genes are TRBV6-5 and TRBJ2-3; 7 nucleotides agree with TRBD1. Germline CDR1 MNHEY, CDR2 SVGAGI. This CDR3 comprises 16 residues. After removal of 0 bases from V and 2 bases from J, the junction contained 5 bases not matched to a gene. This CDR3 is CASSYSRGQTTDTQYF. DNA for the CDR3: TGTGCCAGCAGTTACTCCAGGGGACAGACCACAGATACGCAGTATTTT.

The chain recombines TRBV5-1 with TRBJ1-1; TRBD1 matches 9 bases. Trimming took 3 bases from V and 0 from J; bases not matched to a gene: 3. CDR1 and CDR2 from the germline V gene are SGHRS and YFSETQ. This CDR3 spans 15 amino acids. CDR3 bases: TGCGCCAGCAGCTCCCGGACAGGGGTGAACACTGAAGCTTTCTTT. This translates into CASSSRTGVNTEAFF.

The chain uses TRBV5-8 and TRBJ1-1, with TRBD1 as a possible D gene (6 bases). Trimming stripped 4 bases from V and 11 bases from J, with 18 bases between. Germline values: CDR1 SGHTS, CDR2 YDEGEE. The CDR3 consists of 13 residues. In DNA, the CDR3 is TGTGCCAGCAGCCCCCTGGAGGGAGGGGGGGCTTTCTTT. Translated, it gives CASSPLEGGGAFF.

This rearrangement joins TRBV3-1 (or the pseudogene TRBV3-2) to TRBJ2-7, with 8 bases lining up with TRBD1. The junction had 5 bases not matched to a gene; V was cut back by 4 bases and J by 3 bases. The germline CDR1 and CDR2 sequences are LGHDT and YNNKEL (reference sequence). This CDR3 has 14 amino acids. CDR3 DNA: TGTGCCAGCAGCCGCCAGACAGGGGACTACGAGCAGTACTTC. Its translation is CASSRQTGDYEQYF.

The rearrangement links TRBV20-1 to TRBJ2-7, with 9 bases identical to TRBD1. CDR1 is DFQATT, CDR2 SNEGSKA, per germline (reference sequence). The CDR3 spans 13 residues. With V trimmed by 3 bases and J by 6 bases, 6 bases remained unmatched. The CDR3: CSASWDRDGEQYF. The CDR3 nucleotides are TGCAGTGCTAGTTGGGACAGGGATGGCGAGCAGTACTTC.

Concerning this clone: Mismatch with germline at one junction end may stem from a read error. J is TRBJ2-7 and V is TRBV10-3; the D is unclear. CDR1 is ENHRY, CDR2 SYGVKD, per germline. The CDR3 extends over 15 amino acids. The CDR3 DNA is TGTGCCATCAGTGAGTCGAAAACAGCCTCCTACGAGCAGTATTTC. This translates into CAISESKTASYEQYF.

The chain recombines TRBV7-9 with TRBJ1-1, with TRBD1 matching 7 bases. This CDR3 region has 16 residues. Losses at the gene ends were 5 bases for V and 0 bases for J; bases not matched to a gene: 9. Germline V gene lookup returns CDR1 SEHNR and CDR2 FQNEAQ (reference sequence). CDR3 sequence reads: CASSPPGDSLNTEAFF. For the CDR3, the DNA is TGTGCCAGCAGCCCCCCCGGGGACAGTTTGAACACTGAAGCTTTCTTT.

This clone was counted a single time. V is TRBV6-5 and J is TRBJ1-5; possibly TRBD1 for D (5 bases). The CDR3 contains 15 residues. Per the germline V gene, CDR1 is MNHEY and CDR2 is SVGAGI. V shed 7 bases and J shed 3 bases, with 16 bases lying between them. The CDR3: CASTTIDRLNQPQHF. Written as DNA, the CDR3 is TGTGCCAGCACTACAATTGACAGACTCAATCAGCCCCAGCATTTT.

This clone was detected only a few times. In the same sample, other DNA sequences code for this CDR3. J is TRBJ1-3 and V is TRBV5-1, with 7 bases lining up with TRBD1. The CDR3 spans 15 residues. Germline V gene sequence: CDR1 SGHRS, CDR2 YFSETQ. V shed 5 bases, J shed 1 base, and the junction held 6 bases outside the gene matches. CDR3 nucleotide sequence: TGCGCCAGCAGAGTCACAGGGGAGTCTGGAAACACCATATATTTT. This gives the protein CASRVTGESGNTIYF.

The gene calls are TRBV18 and TRBJ2-7; TRBD1 aligns across 10 bases. The CDR3 has 14 residues. Germline trimming cut 6 bases from V and 6 bases from J; bases unmatched to any gene: 8. From germline, CDR1 is KGHSH and CDR2 LQKENI. The chain's CDR3 is CASSRRDRGAEQYF. DNA for the CDR3: TGTGCCAGCTCCCGCCGGGACAGGGGAGCCGAGCAGTACTTC.

The gene calls are TRBV7-8 and TRBJ2-3; 10 bases align to TRBD2. Germline V gene sequence: CDR1 SGHVS, CDR2 FQNEAQ. V lost 1 base and J lost 5; bases outside the gene matches: 6. This CDR3 is built from 16 residues. The CDR3 sequence is CASSLVLAGAGDTQYF. The DNA of the CDR3 is TGTGCCAGCAGCTTAGTGCTAGCGGGGGCGGGAGATACGCAGTATTTT.

The J gene is TRBJ1-5, the V gene TRBV5-6, with 10 nucleotides matching TRBD1. Germline CDR1 is SGHDT and CDR2 is YYEEEE. Trimming took 4 bases from V and 3 from J; bases not matched to a gene: 4. The CDR3 sequence is 15 residues long. CDR3 region: CASSPTGGVNQPQHF. CDR3 coding DNA: TGTGCCAGCAGCCCGACAGGGGGCGTCAATCAGCCCCAGCATTTT.

In this sample, this clone turned up a few times. The genes are TRBV23-1 and TRBJ2-1; tentatively, D is TRBD2 (5 bases). TRBV23-1 qualifies as an ORF whose function is uncertain. V dropped 0 bases and J dropped 8 bases, with 14 bases sitting between them. This CDR3 comprises 15 residues. The CDR3 loop is CASSQSGSAGDEQFF. Written as DNA, the CDR3 is TGCGCCAGCAGTCAATCGGGATCGGCGGGCGATGAGCAGTTCTTC.

This chain joins TRBV18 and TRBJ2-7, with D tentatively TRBD1 (6 bases). The CDR3 has 13 amino acids. Germline V gene sequence: CDR1 KGHSH, CDR2 LQKENI. V was cut by 0 bases and J by 4 bases, with 7 bases left in between. The DNA for the CDR3 is TGTGCCAGCTCACCACCCGGACAGTACGAGCAGTACTTC. It codes for CASSPPGQYEQYF.

The CDR3 DNA reads as TGCAGTTTCTGGGACAGCCGTAACTATGGCTACACCTTC. Its protein is CSFWDSRNYGYTF. The rearrangement uses TRBV29-1 and TRBJ1-2; 7 nucleotides align to TRBD1. The CDR3 is made up of 13 amino acids. Looked up from germline, CDR1 is SQVTM and CDR2 is ANQGSEA.